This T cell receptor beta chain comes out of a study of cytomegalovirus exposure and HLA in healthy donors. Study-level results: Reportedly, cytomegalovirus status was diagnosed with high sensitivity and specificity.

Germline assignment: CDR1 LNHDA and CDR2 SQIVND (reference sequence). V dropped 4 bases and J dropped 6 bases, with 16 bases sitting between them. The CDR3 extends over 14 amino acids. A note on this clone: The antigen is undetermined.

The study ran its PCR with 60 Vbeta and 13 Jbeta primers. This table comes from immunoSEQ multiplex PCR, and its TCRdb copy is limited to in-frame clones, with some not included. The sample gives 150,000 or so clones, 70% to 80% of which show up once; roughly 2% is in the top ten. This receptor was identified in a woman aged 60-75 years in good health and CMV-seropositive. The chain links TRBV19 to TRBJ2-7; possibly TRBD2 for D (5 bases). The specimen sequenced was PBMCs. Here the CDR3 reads CASSRENSGFEQYF. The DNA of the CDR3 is TGTGCCAGTAGTAGGGAGAACAGTGGGTTCGAGCAGTACTTC.